Shown below are 14 T cell receptor beta chains from a single sample sequenced in a study of blood T cell repertoires in COVID-19. The repertoire was sequenced with immunoSEQ multiplex PCR; TCRdb's copy has only in-frame clones and lacks some. This sample has some 320,000 clones, with 90% to 95% found just once. Sequencing was done on a sample of PBMCs or T cells enriched from blood (not recorded which). The receptor set was obtained from a woman aged 25 to 45 who had been exposed to COVID-19.

The V call is TRBV18, the J call TRBJ1-2; a possible D gene is TRBD1 (5 bases). V was cut by 5 bases and J by 4 bases, with 20 bases left in between. The germline gives CDR1 KGHSH, CDR2 LQKENI. This CDR3 has 16 amino acids. The CDR3 DNA reads as TGTGCCAGCTCAACTTTCAGGGCGAAGGTTGGCTATGGCTACACCTTC. Protein product: CASSTFRAKVGYGYTF.

The J gene is TRBJ2-6, the V gene TRBV11-1; D gene uncertain. CDR1 and CDR2 (germline): SGHAT, FQDESV (reference sequence). V lost 3 bases and J lost 12, with 9 bases in between. The CDR3 is made up of 12 amino acids. CDR3 sequence reads: CASSFLGSVLTF. The CDR3 DNA sequence: TGTGCCAGCAGCTTTCTTGGCAGCGTCCTGACTTTC.

This clone has just a few counts. The rearrangement joins TRBV19 to TRBJ1-2, with 7 nucleotides matching TRBD1. This CDR3 contains 17 residues. J gave up 0 bases and V 4 bases, and 11 bases lay outside the gene matches. From germline, CDR1 is LNHDA and CDR2 SQIVND (reference sequence). CDR3 nucleotides: TGTGCCAGTAGTAGAGTACAGGGGCAACGAGCTAACTATGGCTACACCTTC. Translation gives CASSRVQGQRANYGYTF. The full variable domain, in which reference TRBV19 and TRBJ1-2 provide the parts outside the CDR3, is DGGITQSPKYLFRKEGQNVTLSCEQNLNHDAMYWYRQDPGQGLRLIYYSQIVNDFQKGDIAEGYSVSREKKESFPLTVTSAQKNPTAFYLCASSRVQGQRANYGYTFGSGTRLTVV.

The V and J genes are TRBV4-2 and TRBJ2-3, with TRBD2 matching 16 bases. Looked up from germline, CDR1 is LGHNA and CDR2 is YNFKEQ. This CDR3 comprises 19 residues. Trimming cost V 4 bases and J 4 bases; bases outside gene matches: 11. DNA of the CDR3: TGTGCCAGCAGCCTAGGGACTAGCGGGGGGGCCTGGTTTCCAGATACGCAGTATTTT. Its protein product is CASSLGTSGGAWFPDTQYF.

This clone was counted only a few times. The J gene is TRBJ1-1, the V gene TRBV12-3 or TRBV12-4, with D perhaps matching TRBD1 (6 bases). The V gene lost 6 bases and the J gene lost 5 bases, with 13 bases spanning the gap. CDR3 length equals 13 residues. The CDR3 nucleotides read TGTGCCAGCAGGGAACAGGGACCTACTGAAGCTTTCTTT. Its protein is CASREQGPTEAFF.

V is TRBV2 and J is TRBJ1-2, with TRBD1 matching over 7 bases. Germline loops: CDR1 SNHLY, CDR2 FYNNEI. This CDR3 has 14 residues. With V trimmed by 5 bases and J by 3 bases, 6 bases remained unmatched. DNA of the CDR3: TGTGCCAGCAGTAGCCAGACAGGGCACTATGGCTACACCTTC. Translated, it gives CASSSQTGHYGYTF. The full variable domain, in which reference TRBV2 and TRBJ1-2 provide the parts outside the CDR3, is EPEVTQTPSHQVTQMGQEVILRCVPISNHLYFYWYRQILGQKVEFLVSFYNNEISEKSEIFDDQFSVERPDGSNFTLKIRSTKLEDSAMYFCASSSQTGHYGYTFGSGTRLTVV.

This chain connects TRBV18 to TRBJ1-3, with unresolved D. The V and J ends lost 3 bases and 1 base respectively, with 10 bases between them. Germline V gene data show CDR1 as KGHSH and CDR2 as LQKENI. The CDR3 sequence is 15 residues long. This CDR3 is CASSPREGSGNTIYF. The CDR3 DNA reads TGTGCCAGCTCACCCCGAGAGGGATCTGGAAACACCATATATTTT. The variable domain in full, with the rest retrieved from reference TRBV18 and TRBJ1-3, is NAGVMQNPRHLVRRRGQEARLRCSPMKGHSHVYWYRQLPEEGLKFMVYLQKENIIDESGMPKERFSAEFPKEGPSILRIQQVVRGDSAAYFCASSPREGSGNTIYFGEGSWLTVV.

This clone was seen once. The chain recombines TRBV5-1 with TRBJ2-1; 8 bases are shared with TRBD2. V gave up 4 bases and J gave up 2 bases; unmatched junction bases: 8. The CDR3 sequence is 16 residues long. Per germline, CDR1 SGHRS and CDR2 YFSETQ. CDR3 region: CASSQRTSQAYNEQFF. CDR3 DNA sequence: TGCGCCAGCAGCCAGAGGACTAGCCAGGCCTACAATGAGCAGTTCTTC.

CDR3 amino acids: CASSPLVPTAAETQYF. The CDR3 DNA is TGCGCCAGCAGCCCCTTGGTCCCGACCGCAGCGGAGACCCAGTACTTC. The gene calls are TRBV5-1 and TRBJ2-5; no firm D call. The CDR3 is 16 residues long. The germline V gene encodes CDR1 SGHRS and CDR2 YFSETQ. V was clipped by 4 bases and J by 5 bases, with 21 bases between them.

This chain uses TRBV10-2 with TRBJ2-1; D unresolved. V was cut by 0 bases and J by 3 bases, with 6 bases left in between. CDR1 is WSHSY, CDR2 SAAADI, per germline. This CDR3 comprises 14 residues. CDR3 in DNA: TGCGCCAGCAGTGAGTCGGCGGACTACAATGAGCAGTTCTTC. As protein: CASSESADYNEQFF.

The rearrangement links TRBV2 to TRBJ2-1; TRBD1 matches 7 bases. Per the germline V gene, CDR1 is SNHLY and CDR2 is FYNNEI. J gave up 0 bases and V 5 bases, and 13 bases lay outside the gene matches. The CDR3 totals 18 residues. CDR3 amino acids: CASSSPSSTGSSYNEQFF. Written as DNA, the CDR3 is TGTGCCAGCAGTTCCCCCTCGTCGACAGGGAGCTCCTACAATGAGCAGTTCTTC.

V usage is TRBV24-1 and J usage is TRBJ1-5; a weak D match, TRBD1 (5 bases). Trimming shortened V by 3 bases and J by 3 bases, and 11 bases separated the two germline ends. The germline V gene encodes CDR1 KGHDR and CDR2 SFDVKD. The CDR3 totals 15 residues. CDR3: CATSDPTATNQPQHF. CDR3 coding DNA: TGTGCCACCAGTGATCCGACAGCAACCAATCAGCCCCAGCATTTT.

The gene calls are TRBV7-2 and TRBJ2-2; 7 bases line up with TRBD2. The CDR3 contains 16 residues. CDR1 and CDR2 from the germline V gene are SGHTA and FQGNSA. Trimming took 7 bases from V and 1 from J; bases not matched to a gene: 9. The CDR3 nucleotides are TGTGCCAGCACCCCCAAAGCGGGGTGGAACACCGGGGAGCTGTTTTTT. Translation gives CASTPKAGWNTGELFF.

This clone is a singleton in its sample. The chain recombines TRBV20-1 with TRBJ2-7, with D maybe TRBD2 (6 bases). The CDR3 sequence is 11 residues long. Trimming shortened V by 3 bases and J by 5 bases, and 8 bases separated the two germline ends. Germline V gene sequence: CDR1 DFQATT, CDR2 SNEGSKA (reference sequence). CDR3 sequence: CSARTGDEQYF. The CDR3 nucleotides read TGCAGTGCTAGGACGGGAGACGAGCAGTACTTC.